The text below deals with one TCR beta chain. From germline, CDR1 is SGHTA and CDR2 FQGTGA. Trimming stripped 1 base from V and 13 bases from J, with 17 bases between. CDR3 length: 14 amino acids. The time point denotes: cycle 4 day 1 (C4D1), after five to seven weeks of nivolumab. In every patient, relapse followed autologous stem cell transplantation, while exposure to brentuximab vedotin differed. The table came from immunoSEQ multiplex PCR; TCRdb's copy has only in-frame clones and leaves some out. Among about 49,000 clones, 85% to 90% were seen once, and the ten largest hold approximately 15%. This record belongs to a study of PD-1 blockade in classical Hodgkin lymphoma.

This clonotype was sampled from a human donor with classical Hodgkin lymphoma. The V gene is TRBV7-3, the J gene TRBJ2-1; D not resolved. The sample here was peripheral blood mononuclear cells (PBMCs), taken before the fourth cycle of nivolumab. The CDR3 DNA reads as TGTGCCAGCAGCTTAAATGGGTTAATACGAGAACAGTTCTTC. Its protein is CASSLNGLIREQFF.